This T cell receptor beta chain was obtained from a study of T-cell reconstitution after alpha-beta-depleted transplantation in children. This clonotype came up a few times. Unique molecular identifiers were incorporated into the prepared TCRbeta library. TCRdb processed the PCR reads anew with MiXCR; each CDR3 protein has one entry. This sample yields about half a million distinct CDR3 sequences, of which under 15% are seen a single time; around 5.6% belongs to the top ten. V was trimmed by 5 bases and J by 5 bases, leaving 10 bases between them. The CDR3 consists of 13 residues. Sequencing was performed on PBMCs from the stem cell graft donor, taken from the stem cell graft. The V and J genes are TRBV12-3 or TRBV12-4 and TRBJ1-5; perhaps TRBD1 as D (6 bases). The receptor was derived from a human donor who donated a stem cell graft to a child with combined immunodeficiency. The CDR3, as DNA: TGTGCCAGCAGTAAGGGACAACATCAGCCCCAGCATTTT. Translating it yields CASSKGQHQPQHF.